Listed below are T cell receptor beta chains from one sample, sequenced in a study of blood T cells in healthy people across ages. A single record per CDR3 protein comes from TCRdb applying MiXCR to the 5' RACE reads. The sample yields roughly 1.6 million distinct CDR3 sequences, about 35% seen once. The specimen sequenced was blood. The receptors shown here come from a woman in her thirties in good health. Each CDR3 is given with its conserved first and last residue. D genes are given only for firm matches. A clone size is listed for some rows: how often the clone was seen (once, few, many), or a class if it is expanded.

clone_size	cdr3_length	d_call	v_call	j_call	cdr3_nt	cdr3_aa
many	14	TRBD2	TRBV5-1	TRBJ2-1	TGCGCCAGCAGCTTCAGCGGGGGGAACAATGAGCAGTTCTTC	CASSFSGGNNEQFF
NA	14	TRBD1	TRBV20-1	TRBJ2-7	TGCAGTGCGAAAGGACAGGGTTTTCTCTACGAGCAGTACTTC	CSAKGQGFLYEQYF
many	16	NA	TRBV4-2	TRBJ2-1	TGTGCCAGCAGCCAGGATGGTGAGCCCGCCTACAATGAGCAGTTCTTC	CASSQDGEPAYNEQFF
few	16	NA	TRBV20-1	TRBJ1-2	TGCAGTGCTAGTGGGCCATGGGAACAGGGCAACTATGGCTACACCTTC	CSASGPWEQGNYGYTF
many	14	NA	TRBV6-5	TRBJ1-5	TGTGCCAGCAGTTGGACAGATAGCAATCAGCCCCAGCATTTT	CASSWTDSNQPQHF
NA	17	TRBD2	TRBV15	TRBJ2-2	TGTGCCACCAGCAGAGCGGCTAGCGGTAGGAACACCGGGGAGCTGTTTTTT	CATSRAASGRNTGELFF
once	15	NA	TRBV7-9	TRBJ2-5	TGTGCCAGCAGCCCGGTAGGCAACGCGGGGGAGACCCAGTACTTC	CASSPVGNAGETQYF
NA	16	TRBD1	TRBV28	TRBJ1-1	TGTGCCAGCAGTTTCTGGAAAGGGGGCGCTCAGGTTGAAGCTTTCTTT	CASSFWKGGAQVEAFF
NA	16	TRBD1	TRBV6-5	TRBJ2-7	TGTGCCAGCAGAAACTCTCTCCTGACAGGGGGCGACGAGCAGTACTTC	CASRNSLLTGGDEQYF
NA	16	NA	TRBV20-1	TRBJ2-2	TGCAGTGCTAGACAACCAACGGGAAGGAACACCGGGGAGCTGTTTTTT	CSARQPTGRNTGELFF
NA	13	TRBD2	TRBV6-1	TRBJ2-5	TGTGCCAGCAACCGATTTCAGGCGGGGGAGCAGTACTTC	CASNRFQAGEQYF
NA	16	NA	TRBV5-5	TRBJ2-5	TGTGCCAGCAGCTTGGGGTTTGGATCGTACCAAGAGACCCAGTACTTC	CASSLGFGSYQETQYF
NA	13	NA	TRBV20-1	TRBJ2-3	TGCAGTGCTAAAGTCGGAGACACAGATACGCAGTATTTT	CSAKVGDTDTQYF
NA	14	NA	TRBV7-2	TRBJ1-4	TGTGCCAGCAGTTCGGGCCTCTCTTATGAAAAACTGTTTTTT	CASSSGLSYEKLFF
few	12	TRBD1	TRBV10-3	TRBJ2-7	TGTGCGGGAGGGACAGGGTCCTACGAGCAGTACTTC	CAGGTGSYEQYF
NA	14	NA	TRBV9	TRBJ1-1	TGTGCCAGCAGCGTAGAAGTTGAGGGGCCTGAAGCTTTCTTT	CASSVEVEGPEAFF
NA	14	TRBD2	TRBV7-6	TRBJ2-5	TGTGCCAGCAGCCCAAACGGGGGGGCGGGTGAGCAGTACTTC	CASSPNGGAGEQYF
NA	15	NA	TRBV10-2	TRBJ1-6	TGCGCCAGCAGTGAGAACGGGGGCTATAATTCACCCCTCCACTTT	CASSENGGYNSPLHF
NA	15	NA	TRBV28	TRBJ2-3	TGTGCCAGCAGTCCCCGTCTTGGGCCCACAGATACGCAGTATTTT	CASSPRLGPTDTQYF
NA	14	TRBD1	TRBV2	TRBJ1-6	TGTGCCAGCAGGCCGGGACAGATGAATTCACCCCTCCACTTT	CASRPGQMNSPLHF
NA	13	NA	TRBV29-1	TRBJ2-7	TGCAGCGTCGGCCGGGTCCTCGGCCACGAGCAGTACTTC	CSVGRVLGHEQYF
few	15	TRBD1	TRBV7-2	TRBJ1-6	TGTGCCAGCAGCTTGCAGGGGGCCTCTAATTCACCCCTCCACTTT	CASSLQGASNSPLHF
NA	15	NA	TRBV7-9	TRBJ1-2	TGTGCCAGCAGCCTACAGGATACCCTTGACTATGGCTACACCTTC	CASSLQDTLDYGYTF
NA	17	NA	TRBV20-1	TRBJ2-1	TGCAGTGCCGATACAGCGAGAGTCCCAATACCGGGCAATGAGCAGTTCTTC	CSADTARVPIPGNEQFF
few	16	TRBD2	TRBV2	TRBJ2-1	TGTGCCGGCAAAAAGTGGGGGGGAGGGAGCGCCAATGAGCAGTTCTTC	CAGKKWGGGSANEQFF
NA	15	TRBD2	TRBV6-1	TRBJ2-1	TGTGCCAGCAGTGGAGCGGGAGCTGATTACAATGGGCAGTTCTTC	CASSGAGADYNGQFF